This T cell receptor beta chain was identified during a study of cytomegalovirus exposure and HLA in healthy donors. Study outcomes and limitations: Earlier analysis looked at TCR beta V segments, and most were productive about 87% or about 30% of the time.

Germline CDR1 and CDR2: MGHDK and SYGVNS. Trimming shortened V by 3 bases and J by 9 bases, and 6 bases separated the two germline ends. The CDR3 runs to 11 residues. Points on this clone: Its antigen is unidentified.

Amplification used 60 Vbeta primers and 13 Jbeta primers. The table came from immunoSEQ multiplex PCR; TCRdb's copy has only in-frame clones and leaves some out. Of 170,000 or so clones detected, roughly 70% appear once; the ten largest clones hold 2.9%. The V and J genes are TRBV25-1 and TRBJ2-1; no clear D gene. The TCR was taken from a male donor in good health and CMV-seronegative. Sequenced sample: PBMCs. The CDR3 DNA sequence: TGTGCCAGCAGTGACCGGTTTGAGCAGTTCTTC. It specifies CASSDRFEQFF.